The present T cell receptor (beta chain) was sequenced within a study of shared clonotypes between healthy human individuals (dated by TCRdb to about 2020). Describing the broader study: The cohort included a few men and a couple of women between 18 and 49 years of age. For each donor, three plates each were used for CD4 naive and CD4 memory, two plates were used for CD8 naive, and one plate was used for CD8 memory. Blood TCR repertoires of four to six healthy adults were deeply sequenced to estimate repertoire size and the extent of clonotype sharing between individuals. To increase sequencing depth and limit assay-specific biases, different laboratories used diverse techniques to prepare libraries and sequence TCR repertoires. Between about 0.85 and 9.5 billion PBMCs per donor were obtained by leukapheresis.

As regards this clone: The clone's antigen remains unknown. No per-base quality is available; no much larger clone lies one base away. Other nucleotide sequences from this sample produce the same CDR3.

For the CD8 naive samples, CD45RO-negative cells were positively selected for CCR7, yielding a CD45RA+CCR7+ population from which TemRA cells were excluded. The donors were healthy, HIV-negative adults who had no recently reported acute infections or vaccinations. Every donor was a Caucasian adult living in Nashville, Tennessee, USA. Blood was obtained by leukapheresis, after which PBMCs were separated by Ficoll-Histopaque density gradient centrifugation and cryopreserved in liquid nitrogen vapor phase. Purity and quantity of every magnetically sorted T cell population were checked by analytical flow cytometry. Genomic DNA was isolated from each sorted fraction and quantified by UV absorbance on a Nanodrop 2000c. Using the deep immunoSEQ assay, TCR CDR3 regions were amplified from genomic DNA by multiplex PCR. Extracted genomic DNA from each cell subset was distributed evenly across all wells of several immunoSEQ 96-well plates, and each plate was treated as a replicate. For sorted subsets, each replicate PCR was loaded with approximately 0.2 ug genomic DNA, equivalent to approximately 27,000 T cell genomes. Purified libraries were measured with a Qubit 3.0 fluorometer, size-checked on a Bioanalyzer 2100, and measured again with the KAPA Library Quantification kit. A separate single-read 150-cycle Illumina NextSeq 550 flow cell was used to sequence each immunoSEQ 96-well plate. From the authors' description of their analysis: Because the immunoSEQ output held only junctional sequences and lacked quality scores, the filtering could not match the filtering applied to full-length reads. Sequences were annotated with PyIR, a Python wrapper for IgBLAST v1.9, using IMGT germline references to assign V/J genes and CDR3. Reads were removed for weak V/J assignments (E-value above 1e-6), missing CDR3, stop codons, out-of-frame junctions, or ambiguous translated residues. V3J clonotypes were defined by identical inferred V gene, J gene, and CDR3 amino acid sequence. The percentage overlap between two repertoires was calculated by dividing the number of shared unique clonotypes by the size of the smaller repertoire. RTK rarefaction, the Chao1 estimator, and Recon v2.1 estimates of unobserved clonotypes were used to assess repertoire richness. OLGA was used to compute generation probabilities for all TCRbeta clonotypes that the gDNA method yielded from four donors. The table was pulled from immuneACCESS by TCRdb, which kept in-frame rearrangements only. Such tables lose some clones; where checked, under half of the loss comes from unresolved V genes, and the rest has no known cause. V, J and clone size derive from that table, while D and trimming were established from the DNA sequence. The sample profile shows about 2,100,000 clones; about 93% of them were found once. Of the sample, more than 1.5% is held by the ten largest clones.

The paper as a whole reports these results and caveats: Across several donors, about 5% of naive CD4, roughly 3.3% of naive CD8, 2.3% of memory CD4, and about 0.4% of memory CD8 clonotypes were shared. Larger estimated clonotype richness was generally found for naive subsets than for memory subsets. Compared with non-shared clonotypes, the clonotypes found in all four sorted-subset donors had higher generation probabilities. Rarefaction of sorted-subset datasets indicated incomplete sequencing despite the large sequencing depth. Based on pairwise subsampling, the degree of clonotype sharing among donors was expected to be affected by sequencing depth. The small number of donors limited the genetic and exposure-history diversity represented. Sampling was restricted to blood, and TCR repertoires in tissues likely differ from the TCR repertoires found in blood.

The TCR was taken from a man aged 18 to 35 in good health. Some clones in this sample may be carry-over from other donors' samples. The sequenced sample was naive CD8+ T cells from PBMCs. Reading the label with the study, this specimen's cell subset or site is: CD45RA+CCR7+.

For the CDR3, the sequence is CASSVDSLNTEAFF. The DNA reads as follows: TGTGCCAGCAGCGTGGACAGCTTGAACACTGAAGCTTTCTTT. The chain was built from TRBV9 and TRBJ1-1; 6 matching bases give a weak D call of TRBD1. Reading the germline V gene gives CDR1 SGDLS and CDR2 YYNGEE. V loses 2 bases of germline sequence and J loses 0 bases, and the interval between the two ends is 8 bases. From the cysteine through the phenylalanine, the CDR3 covers 14 amino acids. Of all the DNA, just the CDR3 is kept, 42 bases in frame from base 1.